The sequence of this T cell receptor beta chain was determined in a study of blood T cell repertoires in COVID-19. One Seattle source followed patients from active infection through their disease course. Germline-derived CDR1 and CDR2 are MNHEY and SVGAGI. Trimming stripped 5 bases from V and 6 bases from J, with 16 bases between. This CDR3 spans 14 amino acids. Assay: immunoSEQ multiplex PCR; the TCRdb copy retains only in-frame clones and omits some. The data show 350,000 to 450,000 clones, 70% to 90% seen once. This receptor was obtained from a woman aged 55 to 70 with COVID-19, enrolled during active disease. The rearrangement links TRBV6-5 to TRBJ1-2, with a possible D match to TRBD1 (5 bases). The specimen sequenced was peripheral blood. The CDR3 is CASSTRGRGDGYTF. The CDR3 nucleotides read TGTGCCAGCAGTACGCGGGGCAGAGGGGATGGCTACACCTTC.